This T cell receptor beta chain comes out of a study of beta chain features in type 1 diabetes. General study points: Among patients with Type 1 diabetes, TCRB CDR3s were moderately but significantly shorter in every one of the four CD4+ subsets.

CDR1 is MNHNY, CDR2 SVGAGI, per germline (reference sequence). Trimming at V came to 8 bases and at J to 8 bases, leaving 12 bases not matched to a gene. The CDR3 loop spans 14 amino acids. Of note for this clone: The target antigen is unknown.

The study reverse transcribed the entire isolated RNA, so it sequenced expressed TCRB transcripts. Profiling relied on immunoSEQ multiplex PCR, and the TCRdb table lists in-frame clones only, not all of them. The top ten clones hold 0.065% to 0.1% of a sample with a few hundred thousand clones, approximately 16% of them seen once. The source of this sequence is a young man with type 1 diabetes. Sequencing used naive CD4+ T cells from blood. This sequence joins TRBV6-6 and TRBJ2-4; 7 bases align to TRBD2. The CDR3 spells CASRTGHSGDIQYF. The CDR3 coding sequence is TGTGCCAGCCGAACGGGGCACAGCGGGGACATTCAGTACTTC.